The 15 T cell receptor beta chains below were found in one sample sequenced in a study of immune evolution from preneoplasia to lung adenocarcinoma. Repertoires were generated with immunoSEQ multiplex PCR, while TCRdb's copy carries only in-frame clones and drops some. Counted here are approximately 4,200 clones, roughly 81% occurring once; the ten biggest clones make up around 5.9%. Sequencing was carried out using FFPE adjacent normal lung tissue. Source of these receptors: a person aged 70 to 80 with lung adenocarcinoma.

The V call is TRBV27, the J call TRBJ2-7; 10 positions match TRBD2. This CDR3 is built from 18 residues. V lost 8 bases, J lost 0 bases, and 16 bases stayed unmatched. CDR1 is MNHEY, CDR2 SMNVEV, per germline (reference sequence). The CDR3 is CASGSTGTSVSYSYEQYF. CDR3 sequence (DNA): TGTGCCAGCGGGAGTACCGGGACTAGCGTGTCGTACTCCTACGAGCAGTACTTC.

J is TRBJ2-1 and V is TRBV7-2, with D unresolved. Trimming removed 5 bases from V and 9 bases from J, with 14 bases in between. This CDR3 contains 13 residues. Per the germline V gene, CDR1 is SGHTA and CDR2 is FQGNSA. Here the CDR3 DNA reads TGTGCCAGCAGCCCGTACGGAGAGGTTGAGCAGTTCTTC. Its translation is CASSPYGEVEQFF.

This rearrangement joins TRBV12-5 to TRBJ2-1, with D perhaps TRBD1 (5 bases). The CDR3 has 11 amino acids. Germline values: CDR1 LGHNT, CDR2 FRNRAP. V lost 5 bases and J 9 bases, leaving 8 bases between the germline ends. CDR3 protein: CASGTQGEQFF. CDR3 bases: TGTGCTAGTGGTACCCAGGGTGAGCAGTTCTTC.

The V gene is TRBV2, the J gene TRBJ1-3; D uncertain. Germline CDR1 SNHLY, CDR2 FYNNEI. The CDR3 consists of 15 residues. Trimming stripped 2 bases from V and 7 bases from J, with 15 bases between. CDR3 nucleotide sequence: TGTGCCAGCAGTGAAAGCAGAATCTCTGCCAACACCATATATTTT. Its translation is CASSESRISANTIYF.

This rearrangement joins TRBV28 to TRBJ2-7; D unclear. Germline V gene sequence: CDR1 MDHEN, CDR2 SYDVKM. The V and J ends lost 4 bases and 3 bases respectively, with 13 bases between them. CDR3 length: 14 amino acids. Here the CDR3 DNA reads TGTGCCAGCAGTTCAACCCCACTGAGCTACGAGCAGTACTTC. This sequence encodes CASSSTPLSYEQYF.

The gene calls are TRBV6-4 and TRBJ2-3; 7 bases fit TRBD1. The CDR3 length is 13 residues. In germline, CDR1 is MRHNA, CDR2 SNTAGT. Trimming removed 8 bases from V and 1 base from J; junction bases left unmatched: 3. The CDR3 loop is CASRDSRTDTQYF. CDR3 sequence (DNA): TGTGCCAGCCGGGACAGCCGCACAGATACGCAGTATTTT.

This clone came up once. This chain links TRBV4-2 with TRBJ2-2; TRBD2 aligns across 10 bases. This CDR3 has 17 amino acids. The germline gives CDR1 LGHNA, CDR2 YNFKEQ. V dropped 3 bases and J dropped 3; count of bases not matched to a gene: 7. The CDR3 nucleotides read TGTGCCAGCAGCCATGCTATTAGCGGGGGGCACACCGGGGAGCTGTTTTTT. Its protein is CASSHAISGGHTGELFF.

CDR3 region: CASSPLSPGTEAFF. The CDR3 bases are TGTGCCAGCAGTCCCTTATCCCCCGGGACAGAAGCTTTCTTT. J is TRBJ1-1 and V is TRBV28; TRBD1 is a possible D gene (6 bases). This CDR3 contains 14 residues. In germline, CDR1 is MDHEN, CDR2 SYDVKM. V dropped 5 bases and J dropped 8 bases, with 18 bases sitting between them. Complete variable domain (other parts from reference TRBV28 and TRBJ1-1): DVKVTQSSRYLVKRTGEKVFLECVQDMDHENMFWYRQDPGLGLRLIYFSYDVKMKEKGDIPEGYSVSREKKERFSLILESASTNQTSMYLCASSPLSPGTEAFFGQGTRLTVV.

The rearrangement links TRBV7-6 to TRBJ2-1; D might be TRBD1 or TRBD2, each matching 6 bases. Germline V gene sequence: CDR1 SGHVS, CDR2 FNYEAQ. The CDR3 is made up of 13 amino acids. V was pared by 5 bases and J by 7 bases, with 12 bases between. CDR3 protein: CASSPGARNEQFF. CDR3 nucleotide sequence: TGTGCCAGCAGCCCGGGGGCGCGGAATGAGCAGTTCTTC.

The chain uses TRBV14 and TRBJ1-6, with 11 positions matching TRBD1. V was pared by 5 bases and J by 6 bases, with 3 bases of the junction left unmatched. The CDR3 loop spans 15 amino acids. Germline V gives CDR1 SGHDN, CDR2 FVKESK. The CDR3 bases are TGTGCCAGCAGCTTGGGACAGGGGGGTAATTCACCCCTCCACTTT. Encoded protein: CASSLGQGGNSPLHF.

Only a few counts were recorded for this clone. CDR3 protein: CASSHLTGGIGTEAFF. CDR3 DNA: TGTGCCAGCAGCCATCTTACAGGGGGAATAGGGACTGAAGCTTTCTTT. J is TRBJ1-1 and V is TRBV5-6; TRBD1 agrees at 8 bases. Per germline, CDR1 SGHDT and CDR2 YYEEEE. Trimming cost V 4 bases and J 5 bases; bases outside gene matches: 13. This CDR3 has 16 amino acids.

The chain employs TRBV27 and TRBJ2-3, with D perhaps matching TRBD1 (6 bases). The V gene's germline CDR1 is MNHEY and CDR2 SMNVEV (reference sequence). The CDR3 is 13 amino acids. Trimming left V 6 bases short and J 6 bases short, with 13 bases between. The CDR3, as DNA: TGTGCCAGCAGACCCCAGGGGCCCGATACGCAGTATTTT. This encodes CASRPQGPDTQYF.

The chain carries TRBV11-2 and TRBJ2-7, with 10 bases fitting TRBD1. Germline CDR1 reads SGHAT; CDR2 reads FQNNGV. Germline trimming cut 4 bases from V and 4 bases from J; bases unmatched to any gene: 4. The CDR3 runs 14 residues. The CDR3 nucleotides read TGTGCCAGCAGCTGGACAGGGGGACCATACGAGCAGTACTTC. This translates into CASSWTGGPYEQYF.

The J gene is TRBJ1-2, the V gene TRBV7-9; 7 bases match TRBD1. The germline CDR1 and CDR2 sequences are SEHNR and FQNEAQ (reference sequence). The CDR3 runs 16 residues. After removal of 0 bases from V and 8 bases from J, the junction contained 12 bases not matched to a gene. Written as DNA, the CDR3 is TGTGCCAGCAGCTTAGCGCAGGCAGGGGGTTCAAGCGGCTACACCTTC. It translates to CASSLAQAGGSSGYTF.

J is TRBJ2-7 and V is TRBV6-5; possibly TRBD2 for D (6 bases). This CDR3 has 16 residues. V lost 2 bases to trimming and J lost 3 bases, with 17 bases between them. CDR1 is MNHEY and CDR2 is SVGAGI in the germline V gene. CDR3 in amino acids: CASSYPHTGLGYEQYF. The CDR3 nucleotides read TGTGCCAGCAGTTACCCTCATACGGGACTCGGCTACGAGCAGTACTTC.